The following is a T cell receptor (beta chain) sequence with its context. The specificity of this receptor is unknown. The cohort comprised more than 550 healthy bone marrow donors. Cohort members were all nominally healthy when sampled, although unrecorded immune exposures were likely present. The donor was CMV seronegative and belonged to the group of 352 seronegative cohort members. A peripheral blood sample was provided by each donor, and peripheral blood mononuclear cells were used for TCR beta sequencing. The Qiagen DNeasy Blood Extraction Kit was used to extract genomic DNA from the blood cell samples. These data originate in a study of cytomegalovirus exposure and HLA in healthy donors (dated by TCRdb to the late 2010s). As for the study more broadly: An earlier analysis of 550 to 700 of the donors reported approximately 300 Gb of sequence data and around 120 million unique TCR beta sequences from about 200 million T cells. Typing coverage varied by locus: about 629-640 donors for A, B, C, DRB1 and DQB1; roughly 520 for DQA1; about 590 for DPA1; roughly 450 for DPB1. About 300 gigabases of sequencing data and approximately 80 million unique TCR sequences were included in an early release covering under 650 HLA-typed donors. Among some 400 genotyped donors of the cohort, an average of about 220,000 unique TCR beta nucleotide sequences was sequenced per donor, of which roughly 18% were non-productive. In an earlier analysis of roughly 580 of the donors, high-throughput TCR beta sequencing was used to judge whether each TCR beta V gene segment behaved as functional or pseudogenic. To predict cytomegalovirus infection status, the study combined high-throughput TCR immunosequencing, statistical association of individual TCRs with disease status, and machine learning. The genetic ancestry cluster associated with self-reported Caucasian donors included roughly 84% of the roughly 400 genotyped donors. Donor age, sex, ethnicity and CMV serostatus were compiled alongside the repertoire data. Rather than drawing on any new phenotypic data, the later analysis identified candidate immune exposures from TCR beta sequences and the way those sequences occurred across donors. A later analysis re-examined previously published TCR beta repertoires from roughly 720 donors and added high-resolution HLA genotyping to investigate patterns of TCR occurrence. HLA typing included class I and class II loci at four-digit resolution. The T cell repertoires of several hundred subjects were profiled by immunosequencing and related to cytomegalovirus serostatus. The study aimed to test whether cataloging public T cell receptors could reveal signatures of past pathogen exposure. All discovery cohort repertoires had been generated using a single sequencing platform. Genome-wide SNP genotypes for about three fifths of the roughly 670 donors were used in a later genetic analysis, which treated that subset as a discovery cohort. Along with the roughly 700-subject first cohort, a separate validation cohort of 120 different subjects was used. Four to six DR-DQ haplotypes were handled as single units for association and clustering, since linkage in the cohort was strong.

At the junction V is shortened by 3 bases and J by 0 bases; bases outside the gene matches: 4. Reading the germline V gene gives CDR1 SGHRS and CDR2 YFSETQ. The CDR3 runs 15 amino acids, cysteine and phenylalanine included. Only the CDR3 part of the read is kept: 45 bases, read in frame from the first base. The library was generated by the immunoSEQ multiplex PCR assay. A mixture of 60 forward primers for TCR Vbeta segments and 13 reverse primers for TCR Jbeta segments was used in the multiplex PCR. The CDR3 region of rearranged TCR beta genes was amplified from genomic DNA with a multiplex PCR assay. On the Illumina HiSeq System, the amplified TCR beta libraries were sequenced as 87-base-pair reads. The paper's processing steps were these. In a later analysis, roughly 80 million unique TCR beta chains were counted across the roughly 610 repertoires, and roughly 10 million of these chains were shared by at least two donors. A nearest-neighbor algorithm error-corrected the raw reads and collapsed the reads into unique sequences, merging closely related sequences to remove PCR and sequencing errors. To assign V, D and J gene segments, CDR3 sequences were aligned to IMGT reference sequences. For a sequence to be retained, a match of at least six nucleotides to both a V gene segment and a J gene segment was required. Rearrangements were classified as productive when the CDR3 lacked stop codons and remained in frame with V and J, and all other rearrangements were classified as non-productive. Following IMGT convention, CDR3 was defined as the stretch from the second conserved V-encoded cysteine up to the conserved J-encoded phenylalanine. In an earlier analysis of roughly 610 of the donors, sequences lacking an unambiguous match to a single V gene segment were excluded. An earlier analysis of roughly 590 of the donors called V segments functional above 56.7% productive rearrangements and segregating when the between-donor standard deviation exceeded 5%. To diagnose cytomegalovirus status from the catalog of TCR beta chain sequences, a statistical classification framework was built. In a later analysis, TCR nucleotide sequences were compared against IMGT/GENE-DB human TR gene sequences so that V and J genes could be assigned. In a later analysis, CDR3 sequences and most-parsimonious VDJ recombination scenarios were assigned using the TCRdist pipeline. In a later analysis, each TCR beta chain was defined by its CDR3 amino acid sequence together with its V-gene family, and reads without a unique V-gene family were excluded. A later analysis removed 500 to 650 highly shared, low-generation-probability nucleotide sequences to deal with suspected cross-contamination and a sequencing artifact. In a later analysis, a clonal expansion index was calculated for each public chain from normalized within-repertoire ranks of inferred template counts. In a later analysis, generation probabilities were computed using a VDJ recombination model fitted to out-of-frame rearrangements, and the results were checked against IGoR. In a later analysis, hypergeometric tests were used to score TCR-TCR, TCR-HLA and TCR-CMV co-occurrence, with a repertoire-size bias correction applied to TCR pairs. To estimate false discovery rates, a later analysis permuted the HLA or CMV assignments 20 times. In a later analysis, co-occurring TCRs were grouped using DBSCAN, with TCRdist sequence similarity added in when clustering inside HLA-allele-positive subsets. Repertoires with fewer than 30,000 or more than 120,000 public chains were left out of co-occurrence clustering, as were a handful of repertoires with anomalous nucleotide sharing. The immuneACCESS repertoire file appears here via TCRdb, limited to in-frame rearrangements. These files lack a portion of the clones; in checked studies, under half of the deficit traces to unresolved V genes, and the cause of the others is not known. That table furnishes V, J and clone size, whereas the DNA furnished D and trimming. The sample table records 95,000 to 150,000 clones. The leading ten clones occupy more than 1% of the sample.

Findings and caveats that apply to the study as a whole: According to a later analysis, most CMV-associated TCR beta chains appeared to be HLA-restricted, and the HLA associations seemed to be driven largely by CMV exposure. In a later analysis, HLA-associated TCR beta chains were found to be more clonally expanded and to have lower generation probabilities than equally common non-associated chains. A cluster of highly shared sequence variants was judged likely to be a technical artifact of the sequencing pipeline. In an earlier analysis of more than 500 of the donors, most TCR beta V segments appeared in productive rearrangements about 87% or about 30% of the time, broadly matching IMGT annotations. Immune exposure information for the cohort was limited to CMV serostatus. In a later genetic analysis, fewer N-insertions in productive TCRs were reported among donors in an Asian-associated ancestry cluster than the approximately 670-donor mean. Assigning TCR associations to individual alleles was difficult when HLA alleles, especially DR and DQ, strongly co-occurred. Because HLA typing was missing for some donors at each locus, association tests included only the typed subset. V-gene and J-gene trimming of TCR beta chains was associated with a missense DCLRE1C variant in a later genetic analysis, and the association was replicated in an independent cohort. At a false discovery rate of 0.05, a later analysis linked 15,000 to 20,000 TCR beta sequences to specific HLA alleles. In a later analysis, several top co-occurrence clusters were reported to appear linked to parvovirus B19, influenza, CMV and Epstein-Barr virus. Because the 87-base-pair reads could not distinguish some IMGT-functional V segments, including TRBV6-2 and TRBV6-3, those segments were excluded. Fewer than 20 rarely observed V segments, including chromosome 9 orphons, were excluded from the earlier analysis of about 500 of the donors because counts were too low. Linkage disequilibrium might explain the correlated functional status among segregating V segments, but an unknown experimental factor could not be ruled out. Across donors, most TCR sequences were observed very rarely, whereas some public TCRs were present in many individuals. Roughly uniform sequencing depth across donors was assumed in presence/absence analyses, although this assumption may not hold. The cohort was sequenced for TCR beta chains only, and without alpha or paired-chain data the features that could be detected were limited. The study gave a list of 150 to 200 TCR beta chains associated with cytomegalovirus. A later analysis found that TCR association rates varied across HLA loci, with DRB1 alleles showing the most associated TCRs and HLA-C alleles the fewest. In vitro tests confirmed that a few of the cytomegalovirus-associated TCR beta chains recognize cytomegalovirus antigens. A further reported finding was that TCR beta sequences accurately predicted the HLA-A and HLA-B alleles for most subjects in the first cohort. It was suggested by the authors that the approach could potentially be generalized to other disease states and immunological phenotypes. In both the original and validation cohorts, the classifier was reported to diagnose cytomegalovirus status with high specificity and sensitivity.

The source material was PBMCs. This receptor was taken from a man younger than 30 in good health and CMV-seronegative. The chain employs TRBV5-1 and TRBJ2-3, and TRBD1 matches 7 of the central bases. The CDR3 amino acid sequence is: CASSSGTVSTDTQYF. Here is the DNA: TGCGCCAGCAGCTCCGGGACAGTTAGCACAGATACGCAGTATTTT.